The 18 T cell receptor beta chains below were found in one sample sequenced in a study of response to subunit inactivated influenza vaccine. MiXCR, applied by TCRdb to the RT-PCR reads, yields one record per CDR3 protein. The repertoire holds roughly 500,000 distinct CDR3 sequences, with approximately 16% as singletons. The source material was CD4+ T cells sorted from PBMCs, sampled less than 25 months after vaccination. The source of these receptors is a man aged 50 to 69 who received an inactivated influenza vaccine.

The V gene is TRBV20-1, the J gene TRBJ2-5; D uncertain. V was cut by 3 bases and J by 2 bases, with 7 bases left in between. The CDR3 consists of 12 residues. The germline V gene encodes CDR1 DFQATT and CDR2 SNEGSKA (reference sequence). In DNA form, the CDR3 reads TGCAGTGCTAGGGGCCGGCAAGAGACCCAGTACTTC. Protein sequence: CSARGRQETQYF.

The table lists this clonotype with a few counts. The chain is built from TRBV11-2 and TRBJ2-2; 7 nucleotides line up with TRBD1. CDR3 length equals 17 residues. Germline-derived CDR1 and CDR2 are SGHAT and FQNNGV. After removal of 6 bases from V and 0 bases from J, the junction contained 10 bases not matched to a gene. The CDR3 loop is CASSYPPGTANTGELFF. CDR3 DNA: TGTGCCAGCAGTTACCCTCCGGGGACAGCGAACACCGGGGAGCTGTTTTTT.

This clonotype was observed at least ten times. V usage is TRBV12-3 or TRBV12-4 and J usage is TRBJ2-7; D is unclear. The CDR3 sequence is 16 residues long. V was shortened by 1 base and J by 0 bases, with 13 bases between the two germline ends. The CDR3 reads CASSLVWTVSSYEQYF. CDR3 in DNA: TGTGCCAGCAGTTTAGTGTGGACCGTAAGCTCCTACGAGCAGTACTTC.

This clonotype was observed many times. The chain carries TRBV28 and TRBJ1-1; D is perhaps TRBD1 (6 bases). CDR3 length equals 14 residues. V lost 8 bases and J 4 bases, leaving 17 bases between the germline ends. CDR1 is MDHEN, CDR2 SYDVKM, per germline. The CDR3 DNA reads as TGTGCCAGCCGCTACCTCCAGGGGAGCACTGAAGCTTTCTTT. It encodes CASRYLQGSTEAFF. The full variable domain, its missing parts supplied by reference TRBV28 and TRBJ1-1, is DVKVTQSSRYLVKRTGEKVFLECVQDMDHENMFWYRQDPGLGLRLIYFSYDVKMKEKGDIPEGYSVSREKKERFSLILESASTNQTSMYLCASRYLQGSTEAFFGQGTRLTVV.

The chain uses TRBV21-1 and TRBJ2-1. TRBV21-1 constitutes a pseudogene. This CDR3 is built from 17 residues. The CDR3 protein is CASSNVCGGRSSNEQFF. The CDR3 DNA reads TGTGCCAGCAGCAATGTTTGTGGGGGGAGGTCCTCTAATGAGCAGTTCTTC.

The V gene is TRBV7-8, the J gene TRBJ1-1; D gene unclear. Germline V gene lookup returns CDR1 SGHVS and CDR2 FQNEAQ. The ends were cut back, 3 bases at V and 1 base at J, with 9 bases in the middle. The CDR3 is 14 amino acids. CDR3 in amino acids: CASSLPKQNTEAFF. DNA of the CDR3: TGTGCCAGCAGCTTGCCGAAACAGAACACTGAAGCTTTCTTT.

This sequence joins TRBV15 and TRBJ2-1; 7 bases map to TRBD2. The germline V gene has CDR1 LNHNV and CDR2 YYDKDF (reference sequence). The CDR3 sequence is 16 residues long. V was pared by 1 base and J by 3 bases, with 6 bases of the junction left unmatched. This CDR3 is CATSRGLARRYNEQFF. The CDR3 coding sequence is TGTGCCACCAGCAGAGGACTAGCTCGCCGCTACAATGAGCAGTTCTTC.

The table lists this clonotype with a few counts. The chain is built from TRBV20-1 and TRBJ2-3, with D perhaps TRBD1 or TRBD2 (5 bases each). Germline assignment: CDR1 DFQATT and CDR2 SNEGSKA (reference sequence). The CDR3 is 15 amino acids. The ends were cut back, 3 bases at V and 1 base at J, with 14 bases in the middle. CDR3 amino acids: CSARGTASGTDTQYF. The DNA for the CDR3 is TGCAGTGCTAGGGGGACCGCCTCGGGCACAGATACGCAGTATTTT.

This clonotype came up a few times. The chain is built from TRBV30 and TRBJ2-7; TRBD1 or TRBD2 may be the D gene (5 bases each). V shed 4 bases and J shed 2 bases, with 15 bases lying between them. The CDR3 length is 14 residues. In germline, CDR1 is GTSNPN, CDR2 SVGIG (reference sequence). Written as DNA, the CDR3 is TGTGCCTGGAAAAGGCCTCTGGGGGCCTACGAGCAGTACTTC. It specifies CAWKRPLGAYEQYF.

The chain employs TRBV12-3 or TRBV12-4 and TRBJ2-1, with D possibly matching TRBD2 (6 bases). CDR3 length equals 15 residues. Trimming shortened V by 3 bases and J by 4 bases, and 13 bases separated the two germline ends. The CDR3 protein is CASSFRGGNYNEQFF. As DNA, the CDR3 is TGTGCCAGCAGTTTCCGTGGCGGGAATTACAATGAGCAGTTCTTC.

The sample holds a few counts of this clonotype. The rearrangement joins TRBV7-8 to TRBJ1-6; D is ambiguous. V gave up 6 bases and J gave up 3 bases, with 9 bases separating them. The CDR3 loop spans 14 amino acids. CDR1 and CDR2 (germline): SGHVS, FQNEAQ. The DNA of the CDR3 is TGTGCCAGCAGAAGCTCCAGCTATAATTCACCCCTCCACTTT. Its translation: CASRSSSYNSPLHF.

The chain is built from TRBV5-1 and TRBJ2-3; TRBD2 might be the D (7 bases). CDR3 length equals 16 residues. Per the germline V gene, CDR1 is SGHRS and CDR2 is YFSETQ. The V end was cut by 4 bases, the J end by 2 bases, with 17 bases between. The CDR3 sequence: CASSAWGGRDTDTQYF. The CDR3 nucleotides read TGCGCCAGCAGCGCCTGGGGGGGCAGGGACACAGATACGCAGTATTTT.

In this sample, this clonotype turned up many times. The chain employs TRBV7-2 and TRBJ1-5, with D possibly matching TRBD1 (5 bases). Per the germline V gene, CDR1 is SGHTA and CDR2 is FQGNSA. This CDR3 is built from 14 residues. With 4 bases removed from V and 5 bases from J, the gap between germline ends came to 12 bases. CDR3 protein: CASSSIGGYQPQHF. Written as DNA, the CDR3 is TGTGCCAGCAGCTCAATCGGGGGATATCAGCCCCAGCATTTT.

The chain recombines TRBV6-2 or TRBV6-3 with TRBJ2-7, with D possibly TRBD1 on 6 matching bases. Germline CDR1 reads MNHEY; CDR2 reads SVGEGT. Trimming took off 2 bases at V and 1 base at J, with 9 bases between the two ends. There are 14 residues in the CDR3. Here the CDR3 DNA reads TGTGCCAGCAGTTACAACACAGGGTCCTACGAGCAGTACTTC. This gives the protein CASSYNTGSYEQYF.

This clonotype was seen only a few times. V gene TRBV7-2 combines with J gene TRBJ2-3; 8 nucleotides line up with TRBD2. With 2 bases clipped from V and 4 bases from J, the junction kept 8 bases outside the gene matches. The germline CDR1 and CDR2 sequences are SGHTA and FQGNSA. The CDR3 totals 16 residues. CDR3 in amino acids: CASSLRSGGPPDTQYF. In nucleotides, the CDR3 is TGTGCCAGCAGCTTACGGTCGGGAGGGCCTCCAGATACGCAGTATTTT. Using reference TRBV7-2 and TRBJ2-3 for the parts outside the CDR3, the full variable domain is GAGVSQSPSNKVTEKGKDVELRCDPISGHTALYWYRQSLGQGLEFLIYFQGNSAPDKSGLPSDRFSAERTGGSVSTLTIQRTQQEDSAVYLCASSLRSGGPPDTQYFGPGTRLTVL.

This clonotype was seen at least ten times. This chain uses TRBV28 with TRBJ2-3, with a tentative D call TRBD2 (6 bases). Per the germline V gene, CDR1 is MDHEN and CDR2 is SYDVKM. Trimming removed 6 bases from V and 0 bases from J, with 13 bases in between. The length of the CDR3 is 15 residues. This chain's CDR3 is CASRASGFSTDTQYF. The CDR3 DNA reads TGTGCCAGCAGAGCGAGCGGGTTTAGCACAGATACGCAGTATTTT. Looking up the rest from reference TRBV28 and TRBJ2-3 gives the full variable domain: DVKVTQSSRYLVKRTGEKVFLECVQDMDHENMFWYRQDPGLGLRLIYFSYDVKMKEKGDIPEGYSVSREKKERFSLILESASTNQTSMYLCASRASGFSTDTQYFGPGTRLTVL.

This clonotype was counted a few times. The genes are TRBV3-1 and TRBJ2-1, with TRBD2 matching over 10 bases. The J segment lost 6 bases and the V segment lost 1 base, leaving 9 bases of the junction unmatched. Germline lookup yields CDR1 LGHDT and CDR2 YNNKEL (reference sequence). The CDR3 consists of 17 residues. CDR3 sequence (DNA): TGTGCCAGCAGCCAAGTTAGATCAGCGGGGGGGCGCAATGAGCAGTTCTTC. Encoded protein: CASSQVRSAGGRNEQFF.

The chain has TRBV4-2 and TRBJ1-4; 8 bases line up with TRBD1. Looked up from germline, CDR1 is LGHNA and CDR2 is YNFKEQ. This CDR3 comprises 16 residues. J lost 6 bases, V lost 2 bases, and 8 bases had no gene match. The CDR3 nucleotides read TGTGCCAGCAGCCAACTAGACAGGGGATGGGATGAAAAACTGTTTTTT. It encodes CASSQLDRGWDEKLFF.